This entry lists 3 T cell receptor beta chains sequenced from one sample in a study of cytomegalovirus exposure and HLA in healthy donors. A multiplex PCR was run with 60 Vbeta primers and 13 Jbeta primers. Produced via immunoSEQ multiplex PCR; TCRdb's table is partial and in-frame only. The sample shows around 110,000 clones, about 68% of them seen only once. The sequencing input was PBMCs. Receptors originate from a middle-aged woman in good health and CMV-seropositive.

This clone has just a few counts. The chain carries TRBV6-4 and TRBJ2-1; 10 nucleotides align to TRBD2. CDR1 is MRHNA, CDR2 SNTAGT, per germline. V shed 4 bases, J shed 6 bases, and the junction held 9 bases outside the gene matches. The CDR3 extends over 16 amino acids. The CDR3 nucleotides read TGTGCCAGCAGTGCAACAGCGGGAGGGCCCCTCAATGAGCAGTTCTTC. Its protein product is CASSATAGGPLNEQFF.

The table lists this clone with a few counts. The chain links TRBV7-9 to TRBJ2-5; a possible D gene is TRBD1 (6 bases). The J call is uncertain, as TRBJ2-7 better fits the DNA end. This CDR3 has 14 residues. Germline V gene sequence: CDR1 SEHNR, CDR2 FQNEAQ (reference sequence). The CDR3 DNA sequence: TGTGCCAGCAGCTCACAGGGAAGGGGCTACGAGCAGTACTTC. Translated: CASSSQGRGYEQYF.

This clone was found once. V usage is TRBV28 and J usage is TRBJ1-1; D uncertain. The V and J ends lost 3 bases and 0 bases respectively, with 8 bases between them. This CDR3 spans 14 amino acids. The germline V gene encodes CDR1 MDHEN and CDR2 SYDVKM. CDR3 DNA sequence: TGTGCCAGCAGTTTGCACATTATGAACACTGAAGCTTTCTTT. It encodes CASSLHIMNTEAFF.